The T cell receptor beta chain under discussion was sequenced for a study of blood T cell repertoires in COVID-19. Here immunoSEQ multiplex PCR was the method, and the copy in TCRdb shows in-frame clones only, minus some. The data show about 37,000 clones, 75% to 90% seen once. The CDR3 runs to 15 residues. In germline, CDR1 is SEHNR, CDR2 FQNEAQ (reference sequence). Trimming left V 1 base short and J 1 base short, with 10 bases between. Material for sequencing was peripheral blood. This rearrangement joins TRBV7-9 to TRBJ1-2; the D gene is possibly TRBD1 (5 bases). This TCR came from a human donor in a cohort sampled during active COVID-19. The chain's CDR3 is CASSLGQTLNYGYTF. CDR3 nucleotides: TGTGCCAGCAGCTTAGGACAGACCCTTAACTATGGCTACACCTTC.